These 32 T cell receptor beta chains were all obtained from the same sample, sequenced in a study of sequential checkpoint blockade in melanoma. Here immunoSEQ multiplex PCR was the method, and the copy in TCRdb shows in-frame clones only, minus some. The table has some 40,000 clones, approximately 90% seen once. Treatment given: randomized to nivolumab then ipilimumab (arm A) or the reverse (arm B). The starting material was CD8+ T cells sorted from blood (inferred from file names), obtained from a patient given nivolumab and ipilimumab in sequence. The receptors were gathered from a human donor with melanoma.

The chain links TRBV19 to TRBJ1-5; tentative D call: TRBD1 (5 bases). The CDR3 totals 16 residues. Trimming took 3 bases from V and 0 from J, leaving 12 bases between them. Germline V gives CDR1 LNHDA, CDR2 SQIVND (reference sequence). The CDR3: CASSISLTGSNQPQHF. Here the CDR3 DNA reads TGTGCCAGTAGTATTTCCCTCACAGGTAGCAATCAGCCCCAGCATTTT. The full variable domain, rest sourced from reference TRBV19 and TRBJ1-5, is DGGITQSPKYLFRKEGQNVTLSCEQNLNHDAMYWYRQDPGQGLRLIYYSQIVNDFQKGDIAEGYSVSREKKESFPLTVTSAQKNPTAFYLCASSISLTGSNQPQHFGDGTRLSIL.

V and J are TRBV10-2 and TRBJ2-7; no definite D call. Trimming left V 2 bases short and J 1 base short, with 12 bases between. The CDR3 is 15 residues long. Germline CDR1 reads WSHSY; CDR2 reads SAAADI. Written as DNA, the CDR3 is TGCGCCAGCAGTGAGGGGCAGCCACGATCCTACGAGCAGTACTTC. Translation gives CASSEGQPRSYEQYF.

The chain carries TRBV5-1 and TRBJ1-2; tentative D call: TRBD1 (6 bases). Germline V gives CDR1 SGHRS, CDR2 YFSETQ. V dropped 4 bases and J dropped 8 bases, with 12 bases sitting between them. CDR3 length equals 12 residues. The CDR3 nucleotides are TGCGCCAGCAGCCTCGAGGGGGTAGGCTACACCTTC. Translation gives CASSLEGVGYTF.

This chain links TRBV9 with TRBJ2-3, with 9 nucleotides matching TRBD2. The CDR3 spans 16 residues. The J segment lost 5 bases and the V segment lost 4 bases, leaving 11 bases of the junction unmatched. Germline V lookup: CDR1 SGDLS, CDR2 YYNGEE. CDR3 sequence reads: CASSLPSSGTLDTQYF. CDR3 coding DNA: TGTGCCAGCAGCCTGCCCTCTAGCGGGACTTTAGATACGCAGTATTTT.

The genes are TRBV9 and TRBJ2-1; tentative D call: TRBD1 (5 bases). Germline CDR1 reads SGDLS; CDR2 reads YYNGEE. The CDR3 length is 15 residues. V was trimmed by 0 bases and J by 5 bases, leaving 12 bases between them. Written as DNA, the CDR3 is TGTGCCAGCAGCGTAGGGCAGGGTTGGGACAATGAGCAGTTCTTC. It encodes CASSVGQGWDNEQFF.

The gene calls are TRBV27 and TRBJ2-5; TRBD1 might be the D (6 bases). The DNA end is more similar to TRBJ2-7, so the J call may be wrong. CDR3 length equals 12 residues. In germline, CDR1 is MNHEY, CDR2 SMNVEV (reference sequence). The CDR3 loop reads CASSDRTHEQYF. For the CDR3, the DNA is TGTGCCAGCAGCGACAGGACCCACGAGCAGTACTTC.

CDR3 sequence: CASSLVVGEAREQYF. DNA for the CDR3: TGTGCCAGCAGCTTAGTAGTGGGGGAGGCCCGGGAGCAGTACTTC. The rearrangement joins TRBV7-2 to TRBJ2-7; D may be TRBD2 (6 bases). Germline V gene sequence: CDR1 SGHTA, CDR2 FQGNSA. The CDR3 consists of 15 residues. The V gene lost 1 base and the J gene lost 7 bases, with 17 bases spanning the gap.

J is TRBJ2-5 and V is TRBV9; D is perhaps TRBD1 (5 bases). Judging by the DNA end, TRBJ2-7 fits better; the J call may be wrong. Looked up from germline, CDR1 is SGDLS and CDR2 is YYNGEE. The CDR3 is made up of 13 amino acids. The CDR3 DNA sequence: TGTGCCAGCAGCGCCACAGGTTCCTACGAGCAGTACTTC. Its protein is CASSATGSYEQYF.

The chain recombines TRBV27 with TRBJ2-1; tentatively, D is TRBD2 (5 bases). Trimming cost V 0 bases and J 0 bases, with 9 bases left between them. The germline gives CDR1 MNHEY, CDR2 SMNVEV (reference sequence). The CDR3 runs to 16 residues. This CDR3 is CASSLSMTTSYNEQFF. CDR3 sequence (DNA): TGTGCCAGCAGTTTATCGATGACTACCTCCTACAATGAGCAGTTCTTC.

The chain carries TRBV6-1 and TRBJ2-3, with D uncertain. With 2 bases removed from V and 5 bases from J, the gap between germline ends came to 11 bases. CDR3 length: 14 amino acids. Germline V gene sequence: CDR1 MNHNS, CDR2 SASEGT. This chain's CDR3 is CASSELGFGDTQYF. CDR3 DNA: TGTGCCAGCAGTGAACTGGGCTTCGGAGATACGCAGTATTTT.

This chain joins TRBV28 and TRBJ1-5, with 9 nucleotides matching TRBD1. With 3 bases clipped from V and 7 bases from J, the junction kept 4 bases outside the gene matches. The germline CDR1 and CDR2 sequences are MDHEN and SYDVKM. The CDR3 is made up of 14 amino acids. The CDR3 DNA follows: TGTGCCAGCAGTTTCTGGGACAGGGACCAGCCCCAGCATTTT. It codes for CASSFWDRDQPQHF.

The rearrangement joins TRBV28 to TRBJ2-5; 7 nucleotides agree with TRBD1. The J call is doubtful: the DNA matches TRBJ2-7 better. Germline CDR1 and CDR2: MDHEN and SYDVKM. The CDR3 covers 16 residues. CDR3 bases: TGTGCCAGCAGTTTAGTTCTACAGGGGCGACCAGTCGAGCAGTACTTC. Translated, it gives CASSLVLQGRPVEQYF.

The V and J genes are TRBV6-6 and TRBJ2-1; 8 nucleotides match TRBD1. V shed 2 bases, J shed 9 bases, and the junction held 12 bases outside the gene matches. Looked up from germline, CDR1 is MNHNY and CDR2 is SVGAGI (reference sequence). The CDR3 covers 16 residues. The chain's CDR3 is CASSYTGQVATFEQFF. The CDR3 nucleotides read TGTGCCAGCAGTTACACGGGACAGGTGGCAACGTTTGAGCAGTTCTTC.

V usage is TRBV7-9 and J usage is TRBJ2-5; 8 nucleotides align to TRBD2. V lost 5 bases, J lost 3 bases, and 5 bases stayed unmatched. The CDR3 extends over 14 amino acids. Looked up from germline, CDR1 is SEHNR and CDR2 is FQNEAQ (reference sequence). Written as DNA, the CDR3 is TGTGCCAGCAGCCATGCAGCGGGAGAAGAGACCCAGTACTTC. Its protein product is CASSHAAGEETQYF.

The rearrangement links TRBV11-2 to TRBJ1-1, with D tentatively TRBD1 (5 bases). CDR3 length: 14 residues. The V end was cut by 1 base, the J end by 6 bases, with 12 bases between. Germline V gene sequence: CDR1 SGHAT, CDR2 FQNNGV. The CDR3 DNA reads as TGTGCCAGCAGCTTAGTAGTCAGGGCCGCTGAAGCTTTCTTT. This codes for CASSLVVRAAEAFF.

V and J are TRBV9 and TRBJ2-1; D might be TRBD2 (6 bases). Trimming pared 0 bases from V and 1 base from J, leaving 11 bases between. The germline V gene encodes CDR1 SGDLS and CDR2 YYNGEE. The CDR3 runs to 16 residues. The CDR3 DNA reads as TGTGCCAGCAGCGTAGGGAGGGTCGGGTCCTACAATGAGCAGTTCTTC. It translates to CASSVGRVGSYNEQFF.

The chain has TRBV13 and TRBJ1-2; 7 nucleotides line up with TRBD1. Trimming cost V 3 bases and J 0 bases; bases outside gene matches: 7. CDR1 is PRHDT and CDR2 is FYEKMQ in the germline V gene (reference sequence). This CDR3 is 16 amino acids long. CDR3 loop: CASSFLFRGSNYGYTF. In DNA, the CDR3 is TGTGCCAGCAGCTTCCTTTTCAGGGGGTCTAACTATGGCTACACCTTC.

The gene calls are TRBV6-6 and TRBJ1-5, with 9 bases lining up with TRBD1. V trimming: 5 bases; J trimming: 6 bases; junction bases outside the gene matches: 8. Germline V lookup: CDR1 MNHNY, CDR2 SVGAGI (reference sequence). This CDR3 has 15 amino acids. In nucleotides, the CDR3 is TGTGCCAGCAGTCGGGACAGGGCTCTCGGTCAGCCCCAGCATTTT. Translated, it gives CASSRDRALGQPQHF.

CDR3 residues: CASSPRGSGVDEQYV. CDR3 in DNA: TGTGCCAGCAGTCCCCGGGGTAGCGGGGTGGACGAGCAGTACGTC. V usage is TRBV28 and J usage is TRBJ2-7; TRBD2 aligns across 8 bases. Germline CDR1 and CDR2: MDHEN and SYDVKM. The trim removed 5 bases at V and 5 bases at J, leaving 11 bases unmatched. This CDR3 comprises 15 residues.

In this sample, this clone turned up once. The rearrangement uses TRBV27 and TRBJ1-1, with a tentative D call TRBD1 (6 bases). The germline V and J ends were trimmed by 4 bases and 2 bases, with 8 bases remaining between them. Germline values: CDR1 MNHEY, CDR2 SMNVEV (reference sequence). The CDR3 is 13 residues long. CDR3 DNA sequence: TGTGCCAGCAGTTGGACAGCTAACACTGAAGCTTTCTTT. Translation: CASSWTANTEAFF.

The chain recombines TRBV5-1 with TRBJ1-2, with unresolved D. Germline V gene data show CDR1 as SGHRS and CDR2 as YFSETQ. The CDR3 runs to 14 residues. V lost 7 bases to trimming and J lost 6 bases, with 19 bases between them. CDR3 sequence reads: CASRFVIDTDGYTF. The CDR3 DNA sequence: TGCGCCAGCCGTTTCGTTATCGACACAGATGGCTACACCTTC.

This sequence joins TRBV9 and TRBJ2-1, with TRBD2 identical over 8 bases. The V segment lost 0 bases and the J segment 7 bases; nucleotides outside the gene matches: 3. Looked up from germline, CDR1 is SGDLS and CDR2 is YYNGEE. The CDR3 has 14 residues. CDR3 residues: CASSVAGGSNEQFF. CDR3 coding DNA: TGTGCCAGCAGCGTAGCGGGAGGGAGTAATGAGCAGTTCTTC.

CDR3 in amino acids: CASSLAVDEQYF. The CDR3 DNA reads as TGTGCCAGCAGCTTGGCCGTCGACGAGCAGTACTTC. V and J are TRBV5-5 and TRBJ2-7; D is unresolved. Trimming pared 0 bases from V and 5 bases from J, leaving 6 bases between. The CDR3 extends over 12 amino acids. Looked up from germline, CDR1 is SGHKS and CDR2 is YYEKEE (reference sequence).

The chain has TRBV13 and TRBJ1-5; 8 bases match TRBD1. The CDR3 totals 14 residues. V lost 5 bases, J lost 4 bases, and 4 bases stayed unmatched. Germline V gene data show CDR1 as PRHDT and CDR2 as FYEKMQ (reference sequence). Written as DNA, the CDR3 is TGTGCCAGCAGCCTGTACAGGGGGAATCAGCCCCAGCATTTT. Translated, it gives CASSLYRGNQPQHF. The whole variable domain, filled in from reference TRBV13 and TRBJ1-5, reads AAGVIQSPRHLIKEKRETATLKCYPIPRHDTVYWYQQGPGQDPQFLISFYEKMQSDKGSIPDRFSAQQFSDYHSELNMSSLELGDSALYFCASSLYRGNQPQHFGDGTRLSIL.

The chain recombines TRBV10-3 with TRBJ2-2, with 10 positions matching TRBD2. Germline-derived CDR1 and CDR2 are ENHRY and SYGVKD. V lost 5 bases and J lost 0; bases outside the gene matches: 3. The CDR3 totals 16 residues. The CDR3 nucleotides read TGTGCCATCAGTATAGCGGGAGGAGCGAACACCGGGGAGCTGTTTTTT. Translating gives CAISIAGGANTGELFF.

For the CDR3, the DNA is TGTGCCAGCAGTTTACAGGGGGCTGGCAATCAGCCCCAGCATTTT. Amino acid sequence: CASSLQGAGNQPQHF. The chain joins TRBV28 to TRBJ1-5, with 8 bases identical to TRBD1. The length of the CDR3 is 15 residues. The germline CDR1 and CDR2 sequences are MDHEN and SYDVKM. The J segment lost 2 bases and the V segment lost 2 bases, leaving 2 bases of the junction unmatched.

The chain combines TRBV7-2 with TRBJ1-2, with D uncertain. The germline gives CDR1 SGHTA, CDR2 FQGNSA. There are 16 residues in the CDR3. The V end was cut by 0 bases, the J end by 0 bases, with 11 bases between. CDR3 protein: CASSLALVWANYGYTF. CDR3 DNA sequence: TGTGCCAGCAGCTTAGCCCTAGTGTGGGCTAACTATGGCTACACCTTC.

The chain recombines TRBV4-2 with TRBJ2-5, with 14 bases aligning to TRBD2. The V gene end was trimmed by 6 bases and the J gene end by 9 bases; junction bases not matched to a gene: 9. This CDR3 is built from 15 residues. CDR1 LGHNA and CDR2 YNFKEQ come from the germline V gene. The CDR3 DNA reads TGTGCCAGCAGGGACGGGACTAGCGGGAGAATGGCCCAGTACTTC. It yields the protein CASRDGTSGRMAQYF.

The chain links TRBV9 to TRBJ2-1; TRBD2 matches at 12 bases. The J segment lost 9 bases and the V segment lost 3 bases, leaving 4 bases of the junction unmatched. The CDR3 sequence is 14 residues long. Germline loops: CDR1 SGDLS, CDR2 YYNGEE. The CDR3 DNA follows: TGTGCCAGCAGCGGGACTAGCGGGATCAGTGAGCAGTTCTTC. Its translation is CASSGTSGISEQFF.

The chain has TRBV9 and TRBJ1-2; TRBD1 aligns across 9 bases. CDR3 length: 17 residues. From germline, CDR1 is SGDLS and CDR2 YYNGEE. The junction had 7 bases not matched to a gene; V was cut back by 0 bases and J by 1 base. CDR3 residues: CASSVAPDRGGNYGYTF. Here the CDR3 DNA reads TGTGCCAGCAGCGTAGCCCCGGACAGGGGAGGTAACTATGGCTACACCTTC.

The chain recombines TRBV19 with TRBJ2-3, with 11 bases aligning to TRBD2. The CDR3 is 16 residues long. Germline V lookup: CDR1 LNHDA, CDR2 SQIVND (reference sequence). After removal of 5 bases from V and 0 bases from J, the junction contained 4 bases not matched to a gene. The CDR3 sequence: CASSPRTSGSTDTQYF. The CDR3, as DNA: TGTGCCAGTAGTCCGCGGACTAGCGGGAGCACAGATACGCAGTATTTT.

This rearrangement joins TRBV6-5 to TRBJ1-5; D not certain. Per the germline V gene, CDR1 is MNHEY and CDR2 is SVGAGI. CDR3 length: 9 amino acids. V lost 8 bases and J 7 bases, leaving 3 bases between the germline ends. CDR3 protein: CASGQPQHF. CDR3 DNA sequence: TGTGCCAGCGGCCAGCCCCAGCATTTT.